This entry lists 12 T cell receptor beta chains sequenced from one sample in a study of radiotherapy plus CTLA-4 blockade in lung cancer (dated by TCRdb to between 2018 and 2020). Receptor libraries were prepared by the immunoSEQ multiplex PCR assay. Entries here come from immuneACCESS through TCRdb and include only in-frame sequences with V and J called. Some clones fail to appear in such tables; in the studies checked, an unresolved V gene covers under half of the shortfall, and the cause of the remainder is unknown. This sample comprises fewer than 140,000 clones, around 85% of them detected only once. The top ten hold 2% to 3% of the sample. The sample consisted of peripheral blood, taken from a patient treated with radiotherapy plus ipilimumab. These receptors were collected from a human donor with non-small cell lung cancer that progressed on radiotherapy plus ipilimumab. Some clones in this sample may be carry-over from other donors' samples.

The chain employs TRBV30 and TRBJ1-3, with a tentative D call TRBD1 (5 bases). The V end was cut by 0 bases, the J end by 3 bases, with 15 bases between. This CDR3 spans 16 amino acids. The V gene's germline CDR1 is GTSNPN and CDR2 SVGIG (reference sequence). The CDR3 DNA follows: TGTGCCTGGAGTGTACACCTGACCAGGGATGGAAACACCATATATTTT. Its protein product is CAWSVHLTRDGNTIYF.

This clone was seen once. The chain joins TRBV5-6 to TRBJ2-5; TRBD1 agrees at 8 bases. V dropped 4 bases and J dropped 5; count of bases not matched to a gene: 7. Germline V CDR1 and CDR2: SGHDT, YYEEEE. This CDR3 is 14 amino acids long. The CDR3 spells CASSTRTGSETQYF. In DNA form, the CDR3 reads TGTGCCAGCAGCACCCGGACAGGGTCTGAGACCCAGTACTTC.

This sequence joins TRBV19 and TRBJ1-1; no firm D call. Germline V lookup: CDR1 LNHDA, CDR2 SQIVND (reference sequence). The CDR3 is 13 residues long. Trimming removed 7 bases at V and 1 base at J, with 10 bases between. CDR3 sequence reads: CASTRTGNTEAFF. The CDR3 DNA is TGTGCCAGTACCAGGACCGGGAACACTGAAGCTTTCTTT. The full variable domain, its missing parts supplied by reference TRBV19 and TRBJ1-1, is DGGITQSPKYLFRKEGQNVTLSCEQNLNHDAMYWYRQDPGQGLRLIYYSQIVNDFQKGDIAEGYSVSREKKESFPLTVTSAQKNPTAFYLCASTRTGNTEAFFGQGTRLTVV.

The chain carries TRBV6-4 and TRBJ1-5; D not resolved. Per germline, CDR1 MRHNA and CDR2 SNTAGT. This CDR3 contains 13 residues. Trimming removed 3 bases at V and 7 bases at J, with 10 bases between. The CDR3 region has the DNA TGTGCCAGCAGTGAAAACGGAGAACAGCCCCAGCATTTT. Translation gives CASSENGEQPQHF.

The chain has TRBV4-3 and TRBJ1-1; D call uncertain. This CDR3 is built from 13 residues. Trimming stripped 0 bases from V and 1 base from J, with 3 bases between. Germline V lookup: CDR1 LGHNA, CDR2 YSLEER. The CDR3 nucleotides read TGCGCCAGCAGCCAAGATTCGAACACTGAAGCTTTCTTT. As protein: CASSQDSNTEAFF.

The chain is built from TRBV5-6 and TRBJ2-7, with D perhaps being TRBD1 or TRBD2 (5 bases each). Trimming pared 7 bases from V and 3 bases from J, leaving 17 bases between. From germline, CDR1 is SGHDT and CDR2 YYEEEE. CDR3 size: 14 residues. In DNA, the CDR3 is TGTGCCAGCGGGCTCGGGGCAGGAGTCTACGAGCAGTACTTC. It yields the protein CASGLGAGVYEQYF.

The rearrangement links TRBV27 to TRBJ1-4, with D unresolved. CDR3 length: 16 residues. Germline CDR1 and CDR2: MNHEY and SMNVEV (reference sequence). The V gene lost 0 bases and the J gene lost 1 base, with 9 bases spanning the gap. CDR3 bases: TGTGCCAGCAGTTTATCGCAGAGGGAAACTAATGAAAAACTGTTTTTT. It is translated as CASSLSQRETNEKLFF.

The CDR3 loop is CASSPNAGPYTEAFF. Here the CDR3 DNA reads TGTGCCAGCTCACCAAACGCGGGGCCATACACTGAAGCTTTCTTT. The rearrangement links TRBV18 to TRBJ1-1; maybe TRBD1 (5 bases). Germline V lookup: CDR1 KGHSH, CDR2 LQKENI. V lost 2 bases, J lost 3 bases, and 13 bases lay in between. This CDR3 has 15 residues.

This chain connects TRBV21-1 to TRBJ1-1. TRBV21-1 is recorded as a pseudogene. There are 10 residues in the CDR3. The CDR3 sequence: CASTSPEAFF. CDR3 in DNA: TGTGCCAGCACCTCCCCTGAAGCTTTCTTT.

The CDR3 nucleotides read TGTGCCAGCAGCACAGGGGAGTTCACTGAAGCTTTCTTT. It is translated as CASSTGEFTEAFF. The J gene is TRBJ1-1, the V gene TRBV7-9; 7 positions agree with TRBD1. CDR1 and CDR2 (germline): SEHNR, FQNEAQ (reference sequence). The CDR3 sequence is 13 residues long. The trim removed 5 bases at V and 4 bases at J, leaving 4 bases unmatched.

The chain couples TRBV5-1 to TRBJ2-3; the D gene is possibly TRBD2 (7 bases). The CDR3 runs to 17 residues. V gave up 5 bases and J gave up 2 bases, with 21 bases separating them. From germline, CDR1 is SGHRS and CDR2 YFSETQ. In DNA, the CDR3 is TGCGCCAGCAGACCCGAGGGGCGGGGGCTATCCACAGATACGCAGTATTTT. Encoded protein: CASRPEGRGLSTDTQYF.

V gene TRBV2 combines with J gene TRBJ1-2, with 8 bases lining up with TRBD1. With 5 bases clipped from V and 5 bases from J, the junction kept 4 bases outside the gene matches. CDR1 and CDR2 from the germline V gene are SNHLY and FYNNEI. The CDR3 totals 13 residues. CDR3 sequence (DNA): TGTGCCAGCAGTCCGGGACAGGCATATGGCTACACCTTC. Protein sequence: CASSPGQAYGYTF.